This TCR beta chain emerged from a study of blood T cell repertoires in COVID-19. Study context: COVID-19 samples from acute and convalescent phases originated in the United States, Italy and Spain. Nucleic acid was either cDNA or gDNA, and it came from T cells, B-cell-depleted T cells, or PBMCs.

In the authors' workflow: Amplifying reference gene primers gave estimates of nucleated cell counts. The repertoire was sequenced with immunoSEQ multiplex PCR; TCRdb's copy has only in-frame clones and lacks some. The DNA gave D and trimming, while V, J and clone size come from that table. The table lists about 67,000 clones, 80% to 85% of them singletons, with roughly 41% in the top ten. CDR3 length equals 15 residues. V shed 6 bases and J 1 base; nucleotides not matched to a gene: 3. CDR1 is ENHRY and CDR2 is SYGVKD in the germline V gene. The rearrangement joins TRBV10-3 to TRBJ2-7; 13 nucleotides agree with TRBD2. The source is a human donor in a cohort sampled during active COVID-19. Sequenced sample: peripheral blood. The CDR3 sequence is CAISQTSGGSYEQYF. The CDR3 nucleotides are TGTGCCATCAGCCAGACTAGCGGGGGGTCCTACGAGCAGTACTTC.